This T cell receptor (beta chain) is drawn from a study of OX40 agonist ivuxolimab in advanced cancers. The wider study: Intravenous ivuxolimab was administered to patients every 2 weeks at 0.01 to 10 mg/kg. Allowance was made for prior anti-PD-1, anti-PD-L1 or anti-CTLA-4 therapy, and 35% to 40% had some.

The table came from immunoSEQ multiplex PCR; TCRdb's copy has only in-frame clones and leaves some out. This sample carries roughly 55,000 clones, about 80% of them seen once, and the ten largest clones take under 4.5%. This clone was picked up one time. People who had autoimmune disease history or systemic immunosuppression were excluded. The sampling schedule covered blood at baseline, cycle 4 day 1, and cycle 7 day 1. CDR1 is SGHDT and CDR2 is YYEEEE in the germline V gene. V was clipped by 1 base and J by 6 bases; unmatched bases: 6. The CDR3 contains 16 residues. V and J are TRBV5-6 and TRBJ2-7, with TRBD2 identical over 14 bases. Sequences were derived from CD4+ or CD8+ T cells sorted from blood, sampled in a trial of the OX40 agonist ivuxolimab. The receptor was derived from an adult with an advanced solid tumor such as melanoma, head and neck, liver or kidney cancer. In nucleotides, the CDR3 is TGTGCCAGCAGCTTGCTCGGACTAGCGGGAGGTGGCGAGCAGTACTTC. Protein: CASSLLGLAGGGEQYF.